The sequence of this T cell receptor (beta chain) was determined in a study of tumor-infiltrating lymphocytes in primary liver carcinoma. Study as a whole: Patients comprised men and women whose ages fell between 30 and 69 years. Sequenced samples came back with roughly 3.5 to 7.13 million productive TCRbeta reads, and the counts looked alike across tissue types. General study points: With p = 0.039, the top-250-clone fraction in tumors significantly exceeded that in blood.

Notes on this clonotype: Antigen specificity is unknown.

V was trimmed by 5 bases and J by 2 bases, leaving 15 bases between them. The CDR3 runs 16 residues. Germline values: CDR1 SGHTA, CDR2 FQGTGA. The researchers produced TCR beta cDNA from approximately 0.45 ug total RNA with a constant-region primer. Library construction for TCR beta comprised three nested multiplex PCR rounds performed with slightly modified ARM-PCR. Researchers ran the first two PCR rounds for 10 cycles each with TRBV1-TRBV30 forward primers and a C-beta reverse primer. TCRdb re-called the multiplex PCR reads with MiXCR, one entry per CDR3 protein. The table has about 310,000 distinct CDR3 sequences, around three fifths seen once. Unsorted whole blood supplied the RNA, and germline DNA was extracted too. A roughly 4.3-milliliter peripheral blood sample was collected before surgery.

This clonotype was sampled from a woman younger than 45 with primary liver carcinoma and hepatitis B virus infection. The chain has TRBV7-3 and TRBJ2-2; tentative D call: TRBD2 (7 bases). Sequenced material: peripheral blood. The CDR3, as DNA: TGTGCCAGCAGCCGAGGAGGGGGGGGAAACACCGGGGAGCTGTTTTTT. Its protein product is CASSRGGGGNTGELFF.